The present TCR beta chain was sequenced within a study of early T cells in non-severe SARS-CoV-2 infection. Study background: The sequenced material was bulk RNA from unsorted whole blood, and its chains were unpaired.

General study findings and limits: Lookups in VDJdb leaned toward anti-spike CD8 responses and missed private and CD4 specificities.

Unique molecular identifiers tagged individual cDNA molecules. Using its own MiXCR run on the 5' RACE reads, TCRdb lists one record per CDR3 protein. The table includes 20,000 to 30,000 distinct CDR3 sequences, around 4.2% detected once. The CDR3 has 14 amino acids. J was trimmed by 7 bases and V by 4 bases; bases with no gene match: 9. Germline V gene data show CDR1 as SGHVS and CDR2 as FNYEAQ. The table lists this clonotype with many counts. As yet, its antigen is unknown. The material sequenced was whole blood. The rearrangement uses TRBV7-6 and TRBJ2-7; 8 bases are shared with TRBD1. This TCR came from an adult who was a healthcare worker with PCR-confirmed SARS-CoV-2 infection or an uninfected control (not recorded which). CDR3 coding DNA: TGTGCCAGCAGCTCCGGACAGGGCCTCGCTGAGCAGTACTTC. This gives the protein CASSSGQGLAEQYF.